This section outlines one T cell receptor beta chain sequence together with its context. The antigen is undetermined. The source of the sample is a study of monozygotic twins with inflammatory bowel disease. General study points: Possibly because of limited power, concordant and discordant twins showed no difference in repertoire similarity.

Whole blood, unsorted for T cells, was the source of total RNA. Per individual sample, eight separate reactions were used to make cDNA. A 6-nucleotide sample barcode was carried by the UMIs, which template switching added. TCRdb reprocessed the 5' RACE reads; each CDR3 protein has one entry and no DNA is given. The specimen's table records 93,000 or so distinct CDR3 sequences. CDR1 and CDR2 (germline): SEHNR, FQNEAQ (reference sequence). This CDR3 region has 16 residues. The V and J genes are TRBV7-9 and TRBJ2-1; the D call of TRBD1 rests on TCRdb alone, since no DNA is present to check it. Material: blood. The receptor was derived from a human donor with ulcerative colitis or Crohn's disease, or a healthy co-twin of an affected twin (not recorded which). CDR3 loop: CASSLARTRGSNEQFF.